This TCR beta chain was identified during a study of blood T cells in healthy people across ages (dated by TCRdb to between 2015 and 2017). About the full investigation: Template switching captured roughly one uniquely barcoded TCR beta cDNA molecule per two T cells in model experiments. To track age-related changes in TCR beta repertoire diversity, the study relied on deep sequencing normalized with unique cDNA molecular identifiers. Donors were grouped into four age groups: young (average 16 years), middle-aged (about 38), aged (62) and long-lived (roughly 80). To avoid experimental bias, donors of different ages were randomly spread across the sequencing lanes. Using the same blood draw, the study looked at two additional independent replicas of 1 million unique cDNA reads for two donors, one aged 18 to 29 and the other aged 80 or older.

Receptors were amplified or captured by 5' RACE. The instrument was an Illumina HiSeq 2500. A second PCR of roughly 7 to 11 cycles was run with a J-beta primer mix and a sample-barcoded 5' primer. A template-switch 5' adaptor carrying 12 random nucleotides introduced a unique molecular identifier onto each TCR beta cDNA molecule. Each sample yielded at least 2.5 million CDR3-containing paired-end reads. First-strand cDNA was synthesized from all RNA with the Mint cDNA synthesis kit, primed by a TRBC-specific oligonucleotide. All cDNA was treated with uracil-DNA glycosylase and then went through a first 18-cycle PCR with the universal primers M1SS and BC2_uni_R. As for how the authors treated the data: For normalization, 1 million high-quality reads were randomly selected from each sample, with every read carrying a distinct molecular identifier. Instead of being binned into consensus sequences, reads with shared molecular identifiers were discarded. MiTCR, set to a Q25 quality threshold and the strictest error-elimination algorithm, was used for CDR3 identification, clonotype clustering and error correction. Lower-bound total TCR beta diversity was estimated with a nonparametric unseen species model using Euler transformation. TCRdb applied fastp at Q25 and MiXCR to the public reads, then kept only in-frame beta chains. Every entry covers one CDR3 protein and lists the most common genes and DNA from its rows. What appears here as the V and J calls and clone size reflects TCRdb's work, not the paper's. For this sample there are 650,000 to 800,000 distinct CDR3 sequences; under 45% appear just once. In total, the top ten clones hold about a fifth of the sample.

Overall study results and their limits: Donor CMV infection status was unknown, potentially confounding age-related changes in expanded clonotypes. Compared with the aged group, the long-lived group had more naive CD4+ T cells, fewer expanded clones and increased TCR diversity, a pattern suggesting age selection. Since profiling was done on bulk unsorted PBMCs, naive and antigen-experienced compartments could not be conclusively compared. Observed TCR beta diversity correlated strongly with the percentage of naive T cells measured by flow cytometry. Estimates of total diversity based on one million sequenced T cells were considered lower bounds and underestimates. As age increased, observed TCR beta diversity per million T cells dropped in a roughly linear way, and a significant reduction was already evident by age about 40.

Donors were a few dozen systemically healthy Caucasian individuals from Russia aged roughly 6 to 100 years. About 9.1 milliliters of peripheral blood were collected from each donor into EDTA-treated Vacutainer tubes. Ficoll-Paque density-gradient centrifugation was used to isolate PBMCs, with at least 6.5 million per sample. Trizol reagent was used to extract total RNA from the PBMCs, yielding at least 5 micrograms per sample. For every donor, flow cytometry on a PBMC aliquot measured the percentage of naive CD45RAhigh/CD27high T cells. This clonotype has just a few counts. Its antigen remains unidentified. Base qualities are not provided; no much larger clone lies one nucleotide away. From the cysteine through the phenylalanine, the CDR3 covers 16 amino acids. Of all the DNA, just the CDR3 is kept, 48 bases in frame from base 1. As encoded in the germline V gene, CDR1 is SGHRS while CDR2 is YFSETQ. The junction shows trimming of 0 bases on V and 5 bases on J, plus 15 bases between the germline ends.

The sequence came from a man aged 55-75 years in good health. The rearrangement combines TRBV5-1 with TRBJ2-1; the D call is tentative, TRBD1 or TRBD2, as each matches 6 bases. Specimen: blood. In nucleotide form, the sequence is TGCGCCAGCAGCTTGGGGGGGGCAGGGTCGCACAATGAGCAGTTCTTC. Translated, it gives CASSLGGAGSHNEQFF.